Shown below are 16 T cell receptor beta chains from a single sample sequenced in a study of HIV-infected patients and healthy controls (dated by TCRdb to the mid-2010s). The library was generated by 5' RACE. The instrument was an Illumina MiSeq. Clones were called with MiXCR by TCRdb after fastp trimmed the public reads at Q25, and only in-frame beta chains were retained. Rows are combined by CDR3 protein, so each entry shows the most common genes and DNA. Across this sample there are around 67,000 distinct CDR3 sequences, with around 17% seen only once. Approximately 5.3% of the sample belongs to the ten largest clones. Sequenced sample: CD4+ T cells from blood. Every receptor here comes from a human donor in good health.

The V call is TRBV30, the J call TRBJ1-4, with TRBD1 as a possible D gene (6 bases). CDR3 length: 15 amino acids. Germline loops: CDR1 GTSNPN, CDR2 SVGIG (reference sequence). The V end was cut by 1 base, the J end by 8 bases, with 17 bases between. Here the CDR3 DNA reads TGTGCCTGGAGTGCCGCGGGGGCACGGAGGGAAAAACTGTTTTTT. Amino acids: CAWSAAGARREKLFF.

This clonotype turned up a few times. This chain joins TRBV5-1 and TRBJ1-1, with D uncertain. The CDR3 loop spans 12 amino acids. The V end was cut by 2 bases, the J end by 4 bases, with 6 bases between. Germline V lookup: CDR1 SGHRS, CDR2 YFSETQ. CDR3 sequence: CASSLEGTEAFF. The DNA of the CDR3 is TGCGCCAGCAGCTTAGAGGGCACTGAAGCTTTCTTT.

The V and J genes are TRBV7-2 and TRBJ2-3, with D tentatively TRBD2 (6 bases). Germline V gene sequence: CDR1 SGHTA, CDR2 FQGNSA. V was trimmed by 11 bases and J by 5 bases, leaving 14 bases between them. The CDR3 is 12 amino acids. The CDR3 loop reads CAVGRTVDTQYF. In DNA, the CDR3 is TGTGCCGTGGGGAGGACCGTAGATACGCAGTATTTT. The variable domain in full, completed from reference TRBV7-2 and TRBJ2-3, reads GAGVSQSPSNKVTEKGKDVELRCDPISGHTALYWYRQSLGQGLEFLIYFQGNSAPDKSGLPSDRFSAERTGGSVSTLTIQRTQQEDSAVYLCAVGRTVDTQYFGPGTRLTVL.

The V and J genes are TRBV12-3 or TRBV12-4 and TRBJ2-7; D ambiguous. V dropped 1 base and J dropped 0 bases, with 10 bases sitting between them. CDR3 length: 15 residues. The CDR3 loop reads CASSLGQVVSYEQYF. DNA for the CDR3: TGTGCCAGCAGTTTAGGTCAGGTCGTCTCCTACGAGCAGTACTTC.

This clonotype was seen a handful of times. The chain joins TRBV14 to TRBJ2-5; 8 bases agree with TRBD2. CDR3 length equals 15 residues. CDR1 SGHDN and CDR2 FVKESK come from the germline V gene. Trimming cost V 0 bases and J 5 bases; bases outside gene matches: 5. CDR3 sequence reads: CASSQEGRGGETQYF. CDR3 in DNA: TGTGCCAGCAGCCAAGAAGGCCGCGGGGGGGAGACCCAGTACTTC.

The sample holds many counts of this clonotype. This chain uses TRBV27 with TRBJ1-6, with 11 bases fitting TRBD1. Germline V gene lookup returns CDR1 MNHEY and CDR2 SMNVEV (reference sequence). This CDR3 comprises 18 residues. The junction had 14 bases not matched to a gene; V was cut back by 6 bases and J by 7 bases. CDR3 DNA: TGTGCCAGCAGCTCCCGGACAGGGGGCCGCATAGTGAATTCACCCCTCCACTTT. Translated, it gives CASSSRTGGRIVNSPLHF.

This clonotype was seen repeatedly, ten times or more. This sequence joins TRBV29-1 and TRBJ1-1, with 10 nucleotides matching TRBD1. The CDR3 has 14 amino acids. In germline, CDR1 is SQVTM, CDR2 ANQGSEA. V dropped 6 bases and J dropped 0; count of bases not matched to a gene: 4. In DNA form, the CDR3 reads TGCAGCGTGGACGGACAGGGGGTGAACACTGAAGCTTTCTTT. Amino acids: CSVDGQGVNTEAFF.

The DNA for the CDR3 is TGTGCCAGCAGCTTATTATTGGTATCAGGGATGGAGACCCAGTACTTC. Its protein product is CASSLLLVSGMETQYF. V usage is TRBV7-2 and J usage is TRBJ2-5; TRBD1 is a possible D gene (5 bases). V was pared by 2 bases and J by 5 bases, with 18 bases between. Per the germline V gene, CDR1 is SGHTA and CDR2 is FQGNSA. The CDR3 has 16 amino acids.

The rearrangement uses TRBV18 and TRBJ1-1; TRBD1 matches at 9 bases. The germline V gene has CDR1 KGHSH and CDR2 LQKENI. The CDR3 consists of 14 residues. Trimming at V came to 0 bases and at J to 7 bases, leaving 3 bases not matched to a gene. The CDR3 protein is CASSPPGQGYEAFF. The CDR3 DNA is TGTGCCAGCTCACCACCGGGACAGGGATATGAAGCTTTCTTT.

This clonotype was picked up many times. This chain links TRBV6-2 or TRBV6-3 with TRBJ1-1; the match to TRBD1 covers 7 bases. After removal of 5 bases from V and 0 bases from J, the junction contained 3 bases not matched to a gene. CDR3 size: 14 residues. CDR1 is MNHEY and CDR2 is SVGEGT in the germline V gene. CDR3 region: CASSKTGMNTEAFF. For the CDR3, the DNA is TGTGCCAGCAGTAAGACAGGGATGAACACTGAAGCTTTCTTT.

V gene TRBV3-1 combines with J gene TRBJ1-1; 8 positions match TRBD1. V dropped 3 bases and J dropped 11; count of bases not matched to a gene: 8. The CDR3 loop spans 13 amino acids. CDR1 and CDR2 (germline): LGHDT, YNNKEL (reference sequence). CDR3 sequence: CASSQNGQGEAFF. The CDR3 DNA reads TGTGCCAGCAGCCAGAACGGACAGGGAGAGGCTTTCTTT.

The gene calls are TRBV18 and TRBJ2-5; the match to TRBD2 covers 8 bases. Germline lookup yields CDR1 KGHSH and CDR2 LQKENI. The CDR3 extends over 15 amino acids. Trimming removed 5 bases from V and 4 bases from J; junction bases left unmatched: 9. The CDR3: CASSSTTGGAETQYF. For the CDR3, the DNA is TGTGCCAGCTCATCCACGACGGGAGGGGCAGAGACCCAGTACTTC.

This clonotype was observed a few times. The rearrangement uses TRBV5-1 and TRBJ2-7; the D call may be TRBD1 or TRBD2 (6 bases each). V was cut by 0 bases and J by 3 bases, with 10 bases left in between. CDR3 size: 14 residues. Germline CDR1 is SGHRS and CDR2 is YFSETQ. The CDR3 sequence: CASSLAGGHYEQYF. The CDR3 region has the DNA TGCGCCAGCAGCTTGGCCGGGGGCCACTACGAGCAGTACTTC.

The chain uses TRBV7-9 and TRBJ2-3; D gene uncertain. Germline lookup yields CDR1 SEHNR and CDR2 FQNEAQ (reference sequence). The CDR3 is made up of 16 amino acids. V was shortened by 2 bases and J by 1 base, with 13 bases between the two germline ends. This CDR3 is CASSLTAISGTDTQYF. CDR3 in DNA: TGTGCCAGCAGCTTAACGGCCATCTCGGGCACAGATACGCAGTATTTT.

The table lists this clonotype with a few counts. The chain uses TRBV5-1 and TRBJ2-7, with D possibly called TRBD1 or TRBD2 (5 bases each). Looked up from germline, CDR1 is SGHRS and CDR2 is YFSETQ. This CDR3 is 13 amino acids long. V gave up 2 bases and J gave up 3 bases, with 9 bases separating them. Written as DNA, the CDR3 is TGCGCCAGCAGCTTAGGGACGGACTACGAGCAGTACTTC. Translating gives CASSLGTDYEQYF.

This sequence joins TRBV7-9 and TRBJ1-5; D is possibly TRBD1 (5 bases). CDR1 is SEHNR, CDR2 FQNEAQ, per germline (reference sequence). The CDR3 contains 17 residues. CDR3 sequence reads: CGITFRGWQGGNQPQHF. The CDR3 DNA reads TGTGGCATTACTTTTAGGGGATGGCAGGGAGGGAATCAGCCCCAGCATTTT.